The next 22 T cell receptor beta chains were all read from a single sample in a study of beta chain features in type 1 diabetes. TCRB transcripts that were expressed got sequenced, as all of the isolated RNA had been reverse transcribed. This table comes from immunoSEQ multiplex PCR, and its TCRdb copy is limited to in-frame clones, with some not included. The table shows around 300,000 clones, with roughly 8% occurring only once. Sequencing used central memory CD4+ T cells from blood. The source is a woman aged 18-29 years in good health.

The table lists this clone with a few counts. The CDR3 spells CASSSTSGSYPTQYF. CDR3 nucleotides: TGTGCCAGCAGCTCTACTAGCGGGAGCTATCCGACCCAGTACTTC. The rearrangement joins TRBV5-4 to TRBJ2-5; 11 positions agree with TRBD2. The CDR3 spans 15 residues. V shed 3 bases and J 7 bases; nucleotides not matched to a gene: 8. CDR1 SGHNT and CDR2 YYREEE come from the germline V gene (reference sequence).

This clone was seen a few times. The chain carries TRBV5-6 and TRBJ1-2; the D is unclear. The CDR3 runs to 12 residues. V lost 0 bases, J lost 4 bases, and 4 bases lay in between. The germline gives CDR1 SGHDT, CDR2 YYEEEE. Here the CDR3 reads CASSLVTYGYTF. CDR3 DNA: TGTGCCAGCAGCTTGGTCACCTATGGCTACACCTTC.

The chain carries TRBV7-8 and TRBJ1-4; D ambiguous. Germline V gene sequence: CDR1 SGHVS, CDR2 FQNEAQ. V was shortened by 1 base and J by 4 bases, with 10 bases between the two germline ends. This CDR3 comprises 15 residues. CDR3 DNA: TGTGCCAGCAGCTTAGGGTTAGTGGGTAATGAAAAACTGTTTTTT. Amino acids: CASSLGLVGNEKLFF.

This clone was seen repeatedly, ten times or more. The chain has TRBV5-4 and TRBJ2-5, with TRBD2 matching 13 bases. Germline lookup yields CDR1 SGHNT and CDR2 YYREEE (reference sequence). Unmatched junction bases numbered 12, after V lost 5 bases and J lost 5 bases. This CDR3 region has 17 residues. CDR3 DNA sequence: TGTGCCAGCAGATCACTGAGGGGACTAGCGGGGATGGAGACCCAGTACTTC. The encoded protein is CASRSLRGLAGMETQYF.

The chain is built from TRBV4-3 and TRBJ2-1; TRBD2 aligns across 8 bases. With V trimmed by 1 base and J by 9 bases, 8 bases remained unmatched. The germline CDR1 and CDR2 sequences are LGHNA and YSLEER. The CDR3 is made up of 15 amino acids. The CDR3 protein is CASSQVVLAAGEQFF. DNA of the CDR3: TGCGCCAGCAGCCAAGTCGTACTAGCGGCGGGTGAGCAGTTCTTC.

This clone was counted a few times. The genes are TRBV4-3 and TRBJ2-7, with 11 bases matching TRBD2. V trimming: 3 bases; J trimming: 0 bases; junction bases outside the gene matches: 10. Germline V gene data show CDR1 as LGHNA and CDR2 as YSLEER. The CDR3 is 18 amino acids. CDR3 nucleotide sequence: TGCGCCAGCAGCCAGCAAATGACTAGCGGGACCTCCTCCTACGAGCAGTACTTC. It is translated as CASSQQMTSGTSSYEQYF.

The J gene is TRBJ2-5, the V gene TRBV4-3, with unresolved D. Germline CDR1 is LGHNA and CDR2 is YSLEER. Trimming removed 0 bases from V and 7 bases from J, with 21 bases in between. The CDR3 totals 17 residues. CDR3 in amino acids: CASSQDTVVSTLGTQYF. CDR3 coding DNA: TGCGCCAGCAGCCAAGACACGGTAGTGAGTACACTCGGGACCCAGTACTTC.

This clone has only a few counts. The chain employs TRBV4-2 and TRBJ2-1; TRBD2 matches 9 bases. V was pared by 0 bases and J by 4 bases, with 7 bases of the junction left unmatched. Germline V CDR1 and CDR2: LGHNA, YNFKEQ. The length of the CDR3 is 17 residues. CDR3 DNA sequence: TGTGCCAGCAGCCAAGAGCGGGAGGGCGGATTTTACAATGAGCAGTTCTTC. Amino acids: CASSQEREGGFYNEQFF.

This clone was observed a handful of times. This sequence joins TRBV6-5 and TRBJ1-3; no clear D. CDR1 and CDR2 (germline): MNHEY, SVGAGI. The CDR3 is made up of 13 amino acids. Trimming took 9 bases from V and 1 from J, leaving 10 bases between them. CDR3 DNA sequence: TGTGCCAGTAGAAGGGATTCTGGAAACACCATATATTTT. Protein product: CASRRDSGNTIYF.

This clone was picked up a small number of times. This chain connects TRBV13 to TRBJ2-7, with TRBD1 identical over 10 bases. Germline V lookup: CDR1 PRHDT, CDR2 FYEKMQ (reference sequence). V shed 6 bases and J 3 bases; nucleotides not matched to a gene: 5. This CDR3 has 14 residues. The CDR3 nucleotides read TGTGCCAGCAGACCCGGGACAGGGGTCTACGAGCAGTACGTC. Protein: CASRPGTGVYEQYV.

The chain is built from TRBV1 and TRBJ2-3. TRBV1 is flagged as a pseudogene. The CDR3 covers 16 residues. The CDR3 loop is CTSPSGDPRSTDTQYF. Written as DNA, the CDR3 is TGCACCAGCCCCAGTGGGGACCCGAGAAGCACAGATACGCAGTATTTT.

This clone was picked up many times. This sequence joins TRBV14 and TRBJ1-2; 7 bases align to TRBD1. Looked up from germline, CDR1 is SGHDN and CDR2 is FVKESK. V lost 0 bases, J lost 5 bases, and 3 bases stayed unmatched. This CDR3 region has 14 residues. CDR3 residues: CASSQDGTAYGYTF. In DNA, the CDR3 is TGTGCCAGCAGCCAAGACGGGACAGCGTATGGCTACACCTTC.

This clone has a count of ten or more. The chain uses TRBV7-2 and TRBJ2-7, with a possible D match to TRBD2 (6 bases). This CDR3 comprises 15 residues. The germline gives CDR1 SGHTA, CDR2 FQGNSA. Trimming took 8 bases from V and 2 from J, leaving 19 bases between them. The CDR3 sequence is CASDLRSGRPYEQYF. In DNA, the CDR3 is TGTGCCAGCGATCTTCGTAGCGGCAGGCCCTACGAGCAGTACTTC.

In its sample, this clone was seen a few times. The rearrangement joins TRBV14 to TRBJ2-2; a possible D gene is TRBD2 (6 bases). This CDR3 is 14 amino acids long. Between the trimmed V and J ends, which lost 5 bases and 1 base, there was a span of 8 bases. Germline lookup yields CDR1 SGHDN and CDR2 FVKESK. CDR3 bases: TGTGCCAGCAGCGCGGGGTTGAACACCGGGGAGCTGTTTTTT. Residues: CASSAGLNTGELFF.

The chain has TRBV7-8 and TRBJ1-1, with D perhaps matching TRBD1 (5 bases). The V gene lost 5 bases and the J gene lost 2 bases, with 15 bases spanning the gap. Germline V CDR1 and CDR2: SGHVS, FQNEAQ. The CDR3 runs to 15 residues. The CDR3 region has the DNA TGTGCCAGCAGCATCTCCGGGGGGGTCAACACTGAAGCTTTCTTT. It encodes CASSISGGVNTEAFF.

The chain couples TRBV5-4 to TRBJ2-7; 8 positions agree with TRBD2. In germline, CDR1 is SGHNT, CDR2 YYREEE (reference sequence). The CDR3 is 17 residues long. The V segment lost 2 bases and the J segment 0 bases; nucleotides outside the gene matches: 10. For the CDR3, the DNA is TGTGCCAGCAGCTTCTACTCCACGACTAGCGTCTCCTACGAGCAGTACTTC. This codes for CASSFYSTTSVSYEQYF.

This sequence joins TRBV6-5 and TRBJ2-7; 7 nucleotides agree with TRBD1. J lost 4 bases, V lost 7 bases, and 10 bases had no gene match. CDR3 length: 14 amino acids. Germline V gene lookup returns CDR1 MNHEY and CDR2 SVGAGI. The CDR3 protein is CASNKQGRVYEQYF. The CDR3 DNA reads TGTGCCAGCAATAAACAGGGGCGGGTTTACGAGCAGTACTTC.

The rearrangement joins TRBV15 to TRBJ1-2; tentative D call: TRBD1 (5 bases). Looked up from germline, CDR1 is LNHNV and CDR2 is YYDKDF (reference sequence). The CDR3 length is 16 residues. Trimming left V 1 base short and J 0 bases short, with 12 bases between. The CDR3 sequence: CATSRGGAGANYGYTF. DNA of the CDR3: TGTGCCACCAGCAGAGGCGGGGCCGGGGCTAACTATGGCTACACCTTC. The whole variable domain, remainder taken from reference TRBV15 and TRBJ1-2, is DAMVIQNPRYQVTQFGKPVTLSCSQTLNHNVMYWYQQKSSQAPKLLFHYYDKDFNNEADTPDNFQSRRPNTSFCFLDIRSPGLGDTAMYLCATSRGGAGANYGYTFGSGTRLTVV.

The chain employs TRBV28 and TRBJ2-3; TRBD2 aligns across 13 bases. This CDR3 has 17 residues. V gave up 5 bases and J gave up 6 bases; unmatched junction bases: 11. Germline loops: CDR1 MDHEN, CDR2 SYDVKM. The CDR3 here is CASSDGTSGVRVDTQYF. The CDR3 DNA reads as TGTGCCAGCAGTGACGGGACTAGCGGGGTGAGGGTGGATACGCAGTATTTT. Supplemented by reference TRBV28 and TRBJ2-3, the full variable domain reads DVKVTQSSRYLVKRTGEKVFLECVQDMDHENMFWYRQDPGLGLRLIYFSYDVKMKEKGDIPEGYSVSREKKERFSLILESASTNQTSMYLCASSDGTSGVRVDTQYFGPGTRLTVL.

This clone was found a few times. The chain uses TRBV7-2 and TRBJ1-1; no firm D call. Trimming pared 2 bases from V and 1 base from J, leaving 8 bases between. This CDR3 has 14 residues. Germline-derived CDR1 and CDR2 are SGHTA and FQGNSA. CDR3 sequence: CASSLWTANTEAFF. The CDR3, as DNA: TGTGCCAGCAGCTTATGGACCGCGAACACTGAAGCTTTCTTT.

This clone was seen a handful of times. In nucleotides, the CDR3 is TGTGCCAGCAGCCCGAATCCGGTCAAAAACATTCAGTACTTC. Encoded protein: CASSPNPVKNIQYF. The chain links TRBV9 to TRBJ2-4, with D unclear. V dropped 4 bases and J dropped 3 bases, with 11 bases sitting between them. In germline, CDR1 is SGDLS, CDR2 YYNGEE. The CDR3 is 14 amino acids.

This clone was seen once. The chain is built from TRBV9 and TRBJ1-6, with D possibly matching TRBD1 (5 bases). There are 15 residues in the CDR3. V shed 0 bases and J shed 8 bases, with 12 bases lying between them. CDR1 SGDLS and CDR2 YYNGEE come from the germline V gene. CDR3 amino acids: CASSVDPGRDSPLHF. Here the CDR3 DNA reads TGTGCCAGCAGCGTAGACCCAGGGCGGGATTCACCCCTCCACTTT. The full variable domain, completed using reference TRBV9 and TRBJ1-6, is DSGVTQTPKHLITATGQRVTLRCSPRSGDLSVYWYQQSLDQGLQFLIQYYNGEERAKGNILERFSAQQFPDLHSELNLSSLELGDSALYFCASSVDPGRDSPLHFGNGTRLTVT.